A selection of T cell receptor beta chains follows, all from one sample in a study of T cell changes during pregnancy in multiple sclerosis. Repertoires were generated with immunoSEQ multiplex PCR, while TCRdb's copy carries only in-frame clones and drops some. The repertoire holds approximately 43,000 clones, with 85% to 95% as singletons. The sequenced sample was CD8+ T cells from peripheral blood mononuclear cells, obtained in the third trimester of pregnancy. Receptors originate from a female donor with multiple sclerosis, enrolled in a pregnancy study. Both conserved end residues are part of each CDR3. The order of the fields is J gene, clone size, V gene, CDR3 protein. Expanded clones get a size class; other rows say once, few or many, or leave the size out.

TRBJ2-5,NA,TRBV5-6,CASSKNRYQETQYF
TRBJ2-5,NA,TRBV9,CASSGSGSQETQYF
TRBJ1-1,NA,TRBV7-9,CASARGNTEAFF
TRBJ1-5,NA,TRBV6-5,CASSYSESNQPQHF
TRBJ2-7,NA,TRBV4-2,CASSQGEDRSRYEQYF
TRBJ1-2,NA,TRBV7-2,CASSYGGAYGYTF
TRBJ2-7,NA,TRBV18,CASSPDRGVHEQYF
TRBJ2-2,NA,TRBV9,CASSTGLAEATGELFF
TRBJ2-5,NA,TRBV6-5,CASSYSGTAQETQYF
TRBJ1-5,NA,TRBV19,CASSIGGSNQPQHF
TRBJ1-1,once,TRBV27,CASSDQGTLNTEAFF
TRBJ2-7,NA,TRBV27,CASSSLLSSYEQYF
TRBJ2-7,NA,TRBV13,CASSGGTSRSSYEQYF
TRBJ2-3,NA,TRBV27,CASSPTGRDNTQYF
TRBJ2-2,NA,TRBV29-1,CSALTGGEAGELFF
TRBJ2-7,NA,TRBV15,CATSRGTGSSYEQYF
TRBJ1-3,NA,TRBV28,CASSLGGGYGSDSGNTIYF
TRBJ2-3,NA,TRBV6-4,CASPGLQGADTQYF
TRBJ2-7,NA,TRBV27,CASSFSGRAYEQYF
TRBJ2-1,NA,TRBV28,CASSFDRRPYNEQFF
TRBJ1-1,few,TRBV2,CASSERSMNTEAFF
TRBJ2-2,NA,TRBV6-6,CASSYSWATGELFF
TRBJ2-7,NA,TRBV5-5,CASSSLGRGLTYEQYF
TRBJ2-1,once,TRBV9,CASSVRSDEQFF
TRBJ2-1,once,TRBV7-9,CASSLVYGDEQFF
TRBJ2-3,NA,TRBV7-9,CASRRTSGSGDTQYF
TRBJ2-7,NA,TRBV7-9,CASSPGQGVYEQYF
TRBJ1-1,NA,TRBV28,CAGCSGGGTEAFF
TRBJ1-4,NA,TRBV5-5,CASSIRGGDNEKLFF
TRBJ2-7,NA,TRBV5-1,CASSLTPTGEGEQYF
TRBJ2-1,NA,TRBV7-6,CASGEGGYNEQFF
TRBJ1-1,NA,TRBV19,CASSPRTGTHTEAFF
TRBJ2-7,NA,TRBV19,CASSRGQGYYEQYF
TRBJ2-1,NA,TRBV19,CASSISGLYNEQFF
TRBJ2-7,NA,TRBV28,CASSSSGRYEQYF
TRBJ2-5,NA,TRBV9,CASTPATGSGETQYF
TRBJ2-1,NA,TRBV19,CASSIPPPGSGNEQFF
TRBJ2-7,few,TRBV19,CASSMVAGNYEQYF
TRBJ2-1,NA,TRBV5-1,CASSLGQGAFDNEQFF
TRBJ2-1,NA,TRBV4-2,CASSQDLAGGPGNEQFF
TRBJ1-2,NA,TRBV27,CASSLGQHYGYTF
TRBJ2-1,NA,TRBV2,CASSGGGRAGNEQFF
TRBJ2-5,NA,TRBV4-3,CASSLDRGQVRTQYF
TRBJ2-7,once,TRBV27,CASSPPGWGPYEQYF